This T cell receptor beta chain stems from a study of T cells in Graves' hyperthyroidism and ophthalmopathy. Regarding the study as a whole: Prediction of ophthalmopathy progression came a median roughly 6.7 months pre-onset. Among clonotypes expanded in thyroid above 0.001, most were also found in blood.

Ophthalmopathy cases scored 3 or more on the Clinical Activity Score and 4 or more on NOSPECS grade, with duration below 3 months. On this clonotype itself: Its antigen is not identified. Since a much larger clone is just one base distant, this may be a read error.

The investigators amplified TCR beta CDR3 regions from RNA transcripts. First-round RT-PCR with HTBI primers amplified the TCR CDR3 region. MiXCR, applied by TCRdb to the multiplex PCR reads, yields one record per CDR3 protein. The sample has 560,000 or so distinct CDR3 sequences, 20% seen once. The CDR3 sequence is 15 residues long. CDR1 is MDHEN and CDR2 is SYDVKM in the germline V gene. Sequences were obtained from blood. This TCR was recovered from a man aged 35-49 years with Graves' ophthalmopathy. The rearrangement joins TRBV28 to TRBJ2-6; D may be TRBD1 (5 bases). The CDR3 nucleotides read TGTGCCAGCAGCCTACCGAGCTCTGGGGCCAACGTCCTGGCTTTC. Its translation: CASSLPSSGANVLAF.